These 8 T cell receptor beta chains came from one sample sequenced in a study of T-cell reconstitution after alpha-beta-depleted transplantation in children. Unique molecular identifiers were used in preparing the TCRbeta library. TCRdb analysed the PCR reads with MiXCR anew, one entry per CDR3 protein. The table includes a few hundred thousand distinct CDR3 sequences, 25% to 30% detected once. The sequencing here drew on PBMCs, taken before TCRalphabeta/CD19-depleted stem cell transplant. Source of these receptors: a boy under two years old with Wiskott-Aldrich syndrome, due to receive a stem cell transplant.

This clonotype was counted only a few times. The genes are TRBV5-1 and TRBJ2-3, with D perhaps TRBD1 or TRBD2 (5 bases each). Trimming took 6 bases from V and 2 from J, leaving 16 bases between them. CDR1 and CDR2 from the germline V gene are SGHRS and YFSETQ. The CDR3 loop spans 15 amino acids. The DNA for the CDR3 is TGCGCCAGCACCTCAGGGAGCTTCCTCACAGATACGCAGTATTTT. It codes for CASTSGSFLTDTQYF.

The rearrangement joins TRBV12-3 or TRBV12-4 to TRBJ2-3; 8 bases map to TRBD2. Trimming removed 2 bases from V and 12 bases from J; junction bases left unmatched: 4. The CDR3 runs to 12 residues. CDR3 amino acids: CASSLRLARQYF. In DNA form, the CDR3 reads TGTGCCAGCAGTTTACGACTAGCGAGACAGTATTTT.

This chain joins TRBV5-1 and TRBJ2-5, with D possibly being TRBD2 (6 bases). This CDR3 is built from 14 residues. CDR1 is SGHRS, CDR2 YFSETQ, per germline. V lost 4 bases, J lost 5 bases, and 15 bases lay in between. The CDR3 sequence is CASSLGSEGETQYF. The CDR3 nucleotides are TGCGCCAGCAGCCTAGGATCGGAGGGCGAGACCCAGTACTTC.

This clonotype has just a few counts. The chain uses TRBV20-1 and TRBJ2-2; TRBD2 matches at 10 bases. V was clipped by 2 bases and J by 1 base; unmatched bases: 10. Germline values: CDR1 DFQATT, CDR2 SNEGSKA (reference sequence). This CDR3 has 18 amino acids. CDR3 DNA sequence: TGCAGTGCTAGAATCTTTCTAGCGGGAGTTGTGAACACCGGGGAGCTGTTTTTT. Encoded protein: CSARIFLAGVVNTGELFF.

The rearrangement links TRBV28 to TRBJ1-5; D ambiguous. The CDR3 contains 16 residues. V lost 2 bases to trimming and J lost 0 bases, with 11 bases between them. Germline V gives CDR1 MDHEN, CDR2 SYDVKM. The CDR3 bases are TGTGCCAGCAGTTTAATCGTGGGCAATAGCAATCAGCCCCAGCATTTT. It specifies CASSLIVGNSNQPQHF. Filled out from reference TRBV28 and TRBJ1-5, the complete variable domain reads DVKVTQSSRYLVKRTGEKVFLECVQDMDHENMFWYRQDPGLGLRLIYFSYDVKMKEKGDIPEGYSVSREKKERFSLILESASTNQTSMYLCASSLIVGNSNQPQHFGDGTRLSIL.

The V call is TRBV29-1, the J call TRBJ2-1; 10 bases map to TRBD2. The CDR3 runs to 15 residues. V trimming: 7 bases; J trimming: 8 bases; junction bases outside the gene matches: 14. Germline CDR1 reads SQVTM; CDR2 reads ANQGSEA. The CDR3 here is CSDRTSGTPGDEQFF. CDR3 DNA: TGCAGCGACCGGACTAGCGGAACCCCTGGGGATGAGCAGTTCTTC.

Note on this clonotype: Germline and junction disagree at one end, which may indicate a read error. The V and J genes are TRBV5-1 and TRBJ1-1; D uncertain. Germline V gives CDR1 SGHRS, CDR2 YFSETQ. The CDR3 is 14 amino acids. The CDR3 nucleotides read TGCGCCAGCAGCTTGGCCTGGGAGAACGCTGAAGCTTTCTTT. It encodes CASSLAWENAEAFF.

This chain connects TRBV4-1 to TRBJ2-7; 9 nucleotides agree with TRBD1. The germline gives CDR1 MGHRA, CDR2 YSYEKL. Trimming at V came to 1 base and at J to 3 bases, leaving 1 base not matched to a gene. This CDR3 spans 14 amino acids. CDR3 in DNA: TGCGCCAGCAGCCAAGGGGACAGGGTCTACGAGCAGTACTTC. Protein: CASSQGDRVYEQYF.